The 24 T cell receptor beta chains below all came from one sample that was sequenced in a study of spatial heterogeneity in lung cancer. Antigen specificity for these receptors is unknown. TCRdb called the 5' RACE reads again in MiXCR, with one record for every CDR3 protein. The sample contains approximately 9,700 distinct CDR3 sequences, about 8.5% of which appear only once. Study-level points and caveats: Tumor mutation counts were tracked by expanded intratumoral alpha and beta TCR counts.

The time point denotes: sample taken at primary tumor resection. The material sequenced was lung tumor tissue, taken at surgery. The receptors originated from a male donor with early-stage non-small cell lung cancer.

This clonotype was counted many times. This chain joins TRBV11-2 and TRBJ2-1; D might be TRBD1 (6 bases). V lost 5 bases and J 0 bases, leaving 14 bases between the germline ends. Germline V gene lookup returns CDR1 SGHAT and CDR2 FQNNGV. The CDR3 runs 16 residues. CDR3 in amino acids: CASSTTGTRSYNEQFF. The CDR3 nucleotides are TGTGCCAGCAGCACCACCGGGACACGCTCCTACAATGAGCAGTTCTTC.

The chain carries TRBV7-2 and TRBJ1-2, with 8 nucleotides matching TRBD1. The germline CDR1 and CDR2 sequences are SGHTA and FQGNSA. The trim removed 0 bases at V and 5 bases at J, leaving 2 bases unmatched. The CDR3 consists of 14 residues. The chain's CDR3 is CASSLAGTGYGYTF. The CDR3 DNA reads TGTGCCAGCAGCTTAGCCGGGACAGGATATGGCTACACCTTC.

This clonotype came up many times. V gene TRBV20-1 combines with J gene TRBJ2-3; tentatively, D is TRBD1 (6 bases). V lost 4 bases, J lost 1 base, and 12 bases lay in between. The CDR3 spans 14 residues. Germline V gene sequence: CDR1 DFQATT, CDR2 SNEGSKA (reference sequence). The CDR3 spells CSATQGPGTDTQYF. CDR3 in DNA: TGCAGTGCTACACAGGGCCCCGGCACAGATACGCAGTATTTT.

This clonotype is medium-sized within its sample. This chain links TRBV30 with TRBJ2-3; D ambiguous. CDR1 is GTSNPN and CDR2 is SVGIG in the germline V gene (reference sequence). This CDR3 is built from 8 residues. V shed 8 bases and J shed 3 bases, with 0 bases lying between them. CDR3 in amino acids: CATDTQYF. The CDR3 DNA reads TGTGCCACAGATACGCAGTATTTT.

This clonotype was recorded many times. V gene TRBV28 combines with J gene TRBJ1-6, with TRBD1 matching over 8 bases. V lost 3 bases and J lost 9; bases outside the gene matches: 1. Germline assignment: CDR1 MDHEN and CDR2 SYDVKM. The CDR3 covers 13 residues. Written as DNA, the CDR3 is TGTGCCAGCAGTTTCAGGGGGCTTTCACCCCTCCACTTT. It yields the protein CASSFRGLSPLHF.

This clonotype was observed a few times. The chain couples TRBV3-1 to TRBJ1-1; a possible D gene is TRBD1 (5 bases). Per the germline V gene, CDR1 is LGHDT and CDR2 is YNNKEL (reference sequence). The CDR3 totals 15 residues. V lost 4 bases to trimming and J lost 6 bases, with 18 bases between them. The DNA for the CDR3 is TGTGCCAGCAGCCGGTTCCGGGACGCTTTCGCTGAAGCTTTCTTT. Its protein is CASSRFRDAFAEAFF. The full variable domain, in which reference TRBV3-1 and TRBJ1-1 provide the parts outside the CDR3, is DTAVSQTPKYLVTQMGNDKSIKCEQNLGHDTMYWYKQDSKKFLKIMFSYNNKELIINETVPNRFSPKSPDKAHLNLHINSLELGDSAVYFCASSRFRDAFAEAFFGQGTRLTVV.

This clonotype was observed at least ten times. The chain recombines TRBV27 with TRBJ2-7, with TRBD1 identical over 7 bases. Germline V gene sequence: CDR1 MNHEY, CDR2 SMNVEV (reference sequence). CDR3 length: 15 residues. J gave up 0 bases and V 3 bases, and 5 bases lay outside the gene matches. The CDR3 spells CASSFGQASSYEQYF. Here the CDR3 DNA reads TGTGCCAGCAGTTTCGGACAGGCCTCCTCCTACGAGCAGTACTTC.

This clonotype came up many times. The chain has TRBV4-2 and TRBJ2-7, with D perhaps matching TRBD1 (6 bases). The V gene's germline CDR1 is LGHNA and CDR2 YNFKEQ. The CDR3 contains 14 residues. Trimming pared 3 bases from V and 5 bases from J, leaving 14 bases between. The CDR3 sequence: CASSHGRGTDEQYF. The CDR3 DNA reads TGTGCCAGCAGCCACGGCAGGGGTACCGACGAGCAGTACTTC.

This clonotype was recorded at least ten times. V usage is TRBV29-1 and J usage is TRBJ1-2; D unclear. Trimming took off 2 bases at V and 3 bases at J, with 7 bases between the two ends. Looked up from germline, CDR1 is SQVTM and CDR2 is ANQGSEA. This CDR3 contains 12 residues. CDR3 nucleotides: TGCAGCGTTGAATTTGGGGACTATGGCTACACCTTC. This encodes CSVEFGDYGYTF.

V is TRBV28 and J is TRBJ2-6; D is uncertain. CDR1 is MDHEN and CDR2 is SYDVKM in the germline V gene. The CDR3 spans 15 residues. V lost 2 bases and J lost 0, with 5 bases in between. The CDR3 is CASSLSPSGANVLTF. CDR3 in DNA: TGTGCCAGCAGTTTAAGTCCCTCTGGGGCCAACGTCCTGACTTTC. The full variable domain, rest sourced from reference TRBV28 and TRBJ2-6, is DVKVTQSSRYLVKRTGEKVFLECVQDMDHENMFWYRQDPGLGLRLIYFSYDVKMKEKGDIPEGYSVSREKKERFSLILESASTNQTSMYLCASSLSPSGANVLTFGAGSRLTVL.

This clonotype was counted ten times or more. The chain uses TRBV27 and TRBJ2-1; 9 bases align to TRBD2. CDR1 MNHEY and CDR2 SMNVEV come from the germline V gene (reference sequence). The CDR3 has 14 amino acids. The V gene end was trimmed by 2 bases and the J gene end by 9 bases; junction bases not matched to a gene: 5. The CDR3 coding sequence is TGTGCCAGCAGTTTAGCGGGAGGGCCAGGTGAGCAGTTCTTC. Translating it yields CASSLAGGPGEQFF.

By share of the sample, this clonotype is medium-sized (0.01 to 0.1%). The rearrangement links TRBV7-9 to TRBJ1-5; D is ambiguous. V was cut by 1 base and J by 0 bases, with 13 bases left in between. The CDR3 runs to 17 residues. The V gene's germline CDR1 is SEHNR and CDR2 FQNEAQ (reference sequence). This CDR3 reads CASSLGRGGRSNQPQHF. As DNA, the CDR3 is TGTGCCAGCAGCTTAGGACGAGGAGGCCGTAGCAATCAGCCCCAGCATTTT. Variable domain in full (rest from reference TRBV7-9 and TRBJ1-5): DTGVSQNPRHKITKRGQNVTFRCDPISEHNRLYWYRQTLGQGPEFLTYFQNEAQLEKSRLLSDRFSAERPKGSFSTLEIQRTEQGDSAMYLCASSLGRGGRSNQPQHFGDGTRLSIL.

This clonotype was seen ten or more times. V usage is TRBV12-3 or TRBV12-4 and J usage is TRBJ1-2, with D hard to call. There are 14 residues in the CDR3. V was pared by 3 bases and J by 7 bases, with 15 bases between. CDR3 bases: TGTGCCAGCAGTTTGTCTCGTCCGGGTTCTGGCTACACCTTC. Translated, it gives CASSLSRPGSGYTF.

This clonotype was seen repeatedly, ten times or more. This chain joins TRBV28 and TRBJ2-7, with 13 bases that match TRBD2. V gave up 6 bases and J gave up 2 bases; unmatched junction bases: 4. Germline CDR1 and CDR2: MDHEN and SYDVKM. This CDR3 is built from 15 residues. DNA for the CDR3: TGTGCCAGCAGGACAACTAGCGGGAGGGCCTACGAGCAGTACTTC. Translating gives CASRTTSGRAYEQYF.

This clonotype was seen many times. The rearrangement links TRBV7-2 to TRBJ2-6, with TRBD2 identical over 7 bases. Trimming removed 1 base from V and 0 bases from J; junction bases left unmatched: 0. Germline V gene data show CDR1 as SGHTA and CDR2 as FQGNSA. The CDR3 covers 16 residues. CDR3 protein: CASSLGEGSGANVLTF. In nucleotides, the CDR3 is TGTGCCAGCAGCTTAGGGGAGGGCTCTGGGGCCAACGTCCTGACTTTC.

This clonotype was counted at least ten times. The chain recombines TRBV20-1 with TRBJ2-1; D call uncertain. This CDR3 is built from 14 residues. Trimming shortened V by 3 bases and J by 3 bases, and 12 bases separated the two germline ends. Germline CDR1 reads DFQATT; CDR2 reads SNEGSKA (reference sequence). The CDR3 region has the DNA TGCAGTGCTAGTGGCGGTAACCTCTACAATGAGCAGTTCTTC. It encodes CSASGGNLYNEQFF.

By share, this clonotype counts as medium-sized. CDR3 sequence (DNA): TGTGCCAGCAGCTGGGGGCCCGGGGAGACCCAGTACTTC. Protein: CASSWGPGETQYF. V usage is TRBV7-7 and J usage is TRBJ2-5; the D gene is possibly TRBD1 (6 bases). The germline CDR1 and CDR2 sequences are SSHAT and FNYEAQ (reference sequence). This CDR3 is built from 13 residues. V shed 4 bases and J shed 5 bases, with 11 bases lying between them.

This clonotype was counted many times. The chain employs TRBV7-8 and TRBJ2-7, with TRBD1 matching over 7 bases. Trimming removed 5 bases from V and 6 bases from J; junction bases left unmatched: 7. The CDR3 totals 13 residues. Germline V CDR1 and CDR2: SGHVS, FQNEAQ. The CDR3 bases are TGTGCCAGCAGCCCACGCAGACAGGGCGAGCAGTACTTC. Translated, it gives CASSPRRQGEQYF.

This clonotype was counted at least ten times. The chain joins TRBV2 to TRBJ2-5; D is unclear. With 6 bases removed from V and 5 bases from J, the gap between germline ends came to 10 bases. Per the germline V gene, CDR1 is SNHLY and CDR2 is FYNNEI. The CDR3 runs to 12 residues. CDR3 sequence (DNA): TGTGCCAGCAGACAGAGCCGCGAGACCCAGTACTTC. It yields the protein CASRQSRETQYF. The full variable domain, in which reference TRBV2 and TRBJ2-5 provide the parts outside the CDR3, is EPEVTQTPSHQVTQMGQEVILRCVPISNHLYFYWYRQILGQKVEFLVSFYNNEISEKSEIFDDQFSVERPDGSNFTLKIRSTKLEDSAMYFCASRQSRETQYFGPGTRLLVL.

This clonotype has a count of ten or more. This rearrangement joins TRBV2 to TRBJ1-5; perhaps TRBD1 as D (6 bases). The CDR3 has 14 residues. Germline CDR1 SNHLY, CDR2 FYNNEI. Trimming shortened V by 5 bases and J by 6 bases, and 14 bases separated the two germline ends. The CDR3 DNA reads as TGTGCCAGCAGTTTACAGGGATTGGGTCAGCCCCAGCATTTT. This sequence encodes CASSLQGLGQPQHF.

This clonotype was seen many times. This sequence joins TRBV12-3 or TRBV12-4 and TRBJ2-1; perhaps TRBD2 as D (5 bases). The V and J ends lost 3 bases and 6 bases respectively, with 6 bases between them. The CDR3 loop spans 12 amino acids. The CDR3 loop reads CASSFSANEQFF. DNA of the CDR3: TGTGCCAGCAGTTTTAGCGCCAATGAGCAGTTCTTC.

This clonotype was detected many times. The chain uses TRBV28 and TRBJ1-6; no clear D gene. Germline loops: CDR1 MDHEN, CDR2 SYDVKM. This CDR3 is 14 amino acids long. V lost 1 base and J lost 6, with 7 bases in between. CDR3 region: CASSLYRLNSPLHF. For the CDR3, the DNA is TGTGCCAGCAGTTTATACAGACTTAATTCACCCCTCCACTTT.

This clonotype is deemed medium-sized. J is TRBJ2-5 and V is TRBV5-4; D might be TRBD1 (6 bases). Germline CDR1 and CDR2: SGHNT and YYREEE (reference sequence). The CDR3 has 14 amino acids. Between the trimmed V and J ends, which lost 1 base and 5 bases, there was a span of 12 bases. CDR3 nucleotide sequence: TGTGCCAGCAGCTTGATGACAGGCAAGGAGACCCAGTACTTC. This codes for CASSLMTGKETQYF.

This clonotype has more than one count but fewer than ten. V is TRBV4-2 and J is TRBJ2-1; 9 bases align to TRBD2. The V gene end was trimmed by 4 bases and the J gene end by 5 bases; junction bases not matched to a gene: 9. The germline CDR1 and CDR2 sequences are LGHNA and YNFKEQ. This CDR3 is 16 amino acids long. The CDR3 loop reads CASSPSSGALDNEQFF. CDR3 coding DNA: TGTGCCAGCAGCCCCTCTAGCGGGGCCCTGGACAATGAGCAGTTCTTC.